Detailed here is one TCR beta chain. The antigen is unknown. The length of the CDR3 is 14 residues. The germline CDR1 and CDR2 sequences are SGHNT and YENEEA. Trimming took off 3 bases at V and 9 bases at J, with 15 bases between the two ends. This sample was taken from a study of T cells in tumors after PD-1 blockade. Study at large: Patients had no prior checkpoint blockade, systemic immunosuppressants, or anti-cancer therapy within 4 weeks. Treatment was either pembrolizumab 200 mg every 3 weeks or cemiplimab 350 mg every 2 weeks. During anti-PD-1 treatment, some patients continued daily vismodegib 150 mg.

Assay used: immunoSEQ multiplex PCR; TCRdb lists only in-frame clones, some missing. The profile shows 45,000 to 60,000 clones, 65% to 85% of them singletons. General study results and limits: Blood contained 40% to 50% of the tumor's TCR clonotypes.

This sequence was found in a human donor with advanced basal cell or squamous cell carcinoma (not recorded which). The sequences come from PBMCs, collected before anti-PD-1 therapy. V usage is TRBV11-3 and J usage is TRBJ2-1, with TRBD1 as a possible D gene (6 bases). This CDR3 is CASSLGASVVEQFF. Here the CDR3 DNA reads TGTGCCAGCAGCTTGGGGGCTAGTGTGGTTGAGCAGTTCTTC.